The entry below gives a single T cell receptor (beta chain) sequence along with its context. Survey-level immunoSEQ v3.0 assays were run. Produced via immunoSEQ multiplex PCR; TCRdb's table is partial and in-frame only. The data contain 30,000 to 40,000 clones, 65% to 75% of them singletons. This specimen belongs to a study of long-term antiretroviral therapy in people with HIV. The V gene end was trimmed by 0 bases and the J gene end by 6 bases; junction bases not matched to a gene: 5. CDR3 size: 16 residues. Germline loops: CDR1 SGDLS, CDR2 YYNGEE. The TCR was taken from a man aged 45 to 65 with HIV. The chain joins TRBV9 to TRBJ2-2, with TRBD2 matching over 10 bases. The starting material was unsorted PBMCs, obtained 3 years after starting antiretroviral therapy. The chain's CDR3 is CASSVDLLAGPGELFF. Here the CDR3 DNA reads TGTGCCAGCAGCGTAGACCTACTAGCGGGGCCCGGGGAGCTGTTTTTT.